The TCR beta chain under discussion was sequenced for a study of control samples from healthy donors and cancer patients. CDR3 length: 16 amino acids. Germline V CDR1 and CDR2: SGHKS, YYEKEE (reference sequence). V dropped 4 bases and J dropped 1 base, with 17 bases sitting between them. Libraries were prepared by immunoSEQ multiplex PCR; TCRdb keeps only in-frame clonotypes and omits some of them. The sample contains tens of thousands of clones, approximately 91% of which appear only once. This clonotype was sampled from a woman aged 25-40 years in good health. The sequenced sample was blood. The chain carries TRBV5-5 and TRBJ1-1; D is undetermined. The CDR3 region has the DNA TGTGCCAGCAGCCGATATCGGGCACAGAGGAACACTGAAGCTTTCTTT. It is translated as CASSRYRAQRNTEAFF.